These 11 T cell receptor beta chains were sequenced from one sample in a study of T-cell memory formation after mild COVID-19 (dated by TCRdb to the early 2020s). Preparation of the library involved 5' RACE. The sequencer listed for this sample is Illumina NovaSeq 6000. TCRdb itself trimmed the public reads at Q25 with fastp, ran MiXCR and retained productive beta chains. Under each unique CDR3 protein, matching rows form one entry showing the most common genes and DNA. For this sample there are hundreds of thousands of distinct CDR3 sequences; roughly 17% appear just once. 8.1% of the sample belongs to the ten largest clones. Material: PBMCs or a T cell subset sorted from them (not recorded which). These TCRs come from an adult woman who had mild COVID-19 (a few samples of this study predate the infection). The sample titles of this study are shuffled in the database, so cell type and time point are left out; the donor was told from shared clones.

J is TRBJ1-3 and V is TRBV12-3 or TRBV12-4; D may be TRBD1 (6 bases). V gave up 4 bases and J gave up 0 bases, with 13 bases separating them. This CDR3 region has 16 residues. CDR3 amino acids: CASSSEQGRSGNTIYF. For the CDR3, the DNA is TGTGCCAGCAGTTCTGAACAGGGTCGCTCTGGAAACACCATATATTTT.

The V call is TRBV12-3 or TRBV12-4, the J call TRBJ2-3; no reliable D call. Trimming pared 8 bases from V and 6 bases from J, leaving 15 bases between. CDR3 length equals 13 residues. CDR3 in amino acids: CASDSQDLDTQYF. CDR3 in DNA: TGTGCCAGCGACTCCCAGGACCTCGATACGCAGTATTTT.

J is TRBJ1-5 and V is TRBV7-9; maybe TRBD1 (5 bases). The V end lost 1 base, the J end lost 6 bases, and 13 bases lay between the germline ends. The germline V gene has CDR1 SEHNR and CDR2 FQNEAQ (reference sequence). The length of the CDR3 is 15 residues. Here the CDR3 reads CASSLDGGSGQPQHF. Here the CDR3 DNA reads TGTGCCAGCAGCTTAGACGGGGGGTCAGGTCAGCCCCAGCATTTT. Full variable domain (outside the CDR3, taken from reference TRBV7-9 and TRBJ1-5): DTGVSQNPRHKITKRGQNVTFRCDPISEHNRLYWYRQTLGQGPEFLTYFQNEAQLEKSRLLSDRFSAERPKGSFSTLEIQRTEQGDSAMYLCASSLDGGSGQPQHFGDGTRLSIL.

The chain links TRBV7-3 to TRBJ2-5; TRBD1 is a possible D gene (5 bases). Trimming took 1 base from V and 3 from J, leaving 15 bases between them. This CDR3 has 16 residues. Germline values: CDR1 SGHTA, CDR2 FQGTGA. CDR3 nucleotides: TGTGCCAGCAGCTTAAACCCCACGGGCAGGGAAGAGACCCAGTACTTC. Its translation: CASSLNPTGREETQYF.

The chain joins TRBV29-1 to TRBJ1-2; 11 bases align to TRBD1. Germline V gene data show CDR1 as SQVTM and CDR2 as ANQGSEA. The CDR3 is made up of 18 amino acids. J was trimmed by 4 bases and V by 0 bases; bases with no gene match: 13. The DNA of the CDR3 is TGCAGCGTTGAAGATCAGCTGGACAGGGGGCTGGTGATCTATGGCTACACCTTC. Translated: CSVEDQLDRGLVIYGYTF.

The rearrangement joins TRBV6-2 or TRBV6-3 to TRBJ2-5, with D perhaps matching TRBD1 (6 bases). Germline CDR1 and CDR2: MNHEY and SVGEGT. The CDR3 loop spans 13 amino acids. V was pared by 4 bases and J by 5 bases, with 11 bases between. CDR3 nucleotide sequence: TGTGCCAGCAGTTCGGTGGACAGTGAGACCCAGTACTTC. Its translation: CASSSVDSETQYF.

V and J are TRBV20-1 and TRBJ2-5, with 7 bases that match TRBD2. Germline V gene data show CDR1 as DFQATT and CDR2 as SNEGSKA (reference sequence). Germline trimming cut 3 bases from V and 7 bases from J; bases unmatched to any gene: 23. This CDR3 comprises 18 residues. The CDR3 DNA follows: TGCAGTGCTAGTGTCCCCCTCGGTGGGGGGGAGACCGGGGGGACCCAGTACTTC. This sequence encodes CSASVPLGGGETGGTQYF.

A note on this clonotype: Compared with germline, one end of the junction differs, possibly owing to a read error. The chain links TRBV7-3 to TRBJ2-5; D gene uncertain. Germline loops: CDR1 SGHTA, CDR2 FQGTGA. This CDR3 has 13 residues. CDR3 protein: CASSLTFQETQYF. As DNA, the CDR3 is TGTGCCAGCAGCCTAACCTTCCAAGAGACCCAGTACTTC.

V and J are TRBV2 and TRBJ2-1; 13 nucleotides line up with TRBD2. Germline CDR1 reads SNHLY; CDR2 reads FYNNEI. The CDR3 totals 14 residues. Trimming took 6 bases from V and 8 from J; bases not matched to a gene: 4. CDR3: CASSEGLAGYEQFF. CDR3 nucleotide sequence: TGTGCCAGCAGCGAGGGACTAGCGGGATATGAGCAGTTCTTC.

The chain employs TRBV5-1 and TRBJ2-1, with TRBD2 matching 14 bases. The CDR3 is 16 residues long. With V trimmed by 1 base and J by 9 bases, 6 bases remained unmatched. Germline CDR1 SGHRS, CDR2 YFSETQ. DNA for the CDR3: TGCGCCAGCAGCTTGAGCGGGACTAGCGGGGGTGGTGAGCAGTTCTTC. It codes for CASSLSGTSGGGEQFF.

The sample holds a few counts of this clonotype. The chain links TRBV5-6 to TRBJ1-1, with a weak D call TRBD1 (5 bases). The length of the CDR3 is 16 residues. With 3 bases removed from V and 1 base from J, the gap between germline ends came to 16 bases. CDR1 is SGHDT, CDR2 YYEEEE, per germline. The chain's CDR3 is CASSYRTGRWNTEAFF. The CDR3 nucleotides read TGTGCCAGCAGCTACAGAACGGGACGGTGGAACACTGAAGCTTTCTTT.